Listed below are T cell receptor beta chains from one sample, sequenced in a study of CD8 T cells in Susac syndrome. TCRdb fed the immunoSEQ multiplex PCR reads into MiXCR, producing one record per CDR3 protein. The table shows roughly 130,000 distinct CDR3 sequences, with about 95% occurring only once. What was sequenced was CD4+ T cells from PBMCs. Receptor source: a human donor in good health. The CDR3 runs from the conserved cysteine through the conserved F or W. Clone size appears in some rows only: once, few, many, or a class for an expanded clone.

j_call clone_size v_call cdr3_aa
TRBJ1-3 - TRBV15 CATSREAASGNTIYF
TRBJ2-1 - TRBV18 CASSPQAGGDNEQFF
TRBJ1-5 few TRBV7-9 CASSLARGGNQPQHF
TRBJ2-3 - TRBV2 CASSASGIGTDTQYF
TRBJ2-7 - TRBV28 CASSANRGYEQYF
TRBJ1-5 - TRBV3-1 CASSQDTSGTWGPQHF
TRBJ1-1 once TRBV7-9 CASSQRSTGVRGAFF
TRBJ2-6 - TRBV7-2 CASSLAGAASGANVLTF
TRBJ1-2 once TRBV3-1 CASSQGVKLGGYTF
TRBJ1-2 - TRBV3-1 CASSQAGTGYTF
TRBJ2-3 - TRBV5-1 CASSQGPGTDTQYF
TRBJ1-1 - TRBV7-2 CASSLVGGNTEAFF
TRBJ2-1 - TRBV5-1 CASSPGPVDEQFF
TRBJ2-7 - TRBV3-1 CASSQEPVGEQYF
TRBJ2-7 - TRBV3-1 CASSQDRGGEQYF
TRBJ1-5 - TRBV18 CASSPRQGNQPQHF
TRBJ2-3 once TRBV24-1 CATSRSGLAGIGSTDTQYF
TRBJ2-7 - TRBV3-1 CASSRLGSGEQYF
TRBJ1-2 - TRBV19 CASSIVGSGGYGYTF
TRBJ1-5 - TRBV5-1 CASRDRADQPQHF
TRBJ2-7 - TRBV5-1 CASSFLLAGGPHEQYF
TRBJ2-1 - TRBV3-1 CASSPSTSSYNEQFF
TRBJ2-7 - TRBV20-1 CSAREWETQYEQYF
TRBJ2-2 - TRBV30 CAGTRGPGELFF
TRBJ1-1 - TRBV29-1 CSVRAEGQIEAFF
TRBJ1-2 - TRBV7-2 CASSLDTGVYYGYTF
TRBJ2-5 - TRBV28 CASSSGTSGVYQETQYF
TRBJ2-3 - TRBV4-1 CASSQVRTSGFTDTQYF
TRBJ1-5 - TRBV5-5 CASSRDTRNQPQHF
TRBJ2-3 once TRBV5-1 CASSSNRGTDTQYF
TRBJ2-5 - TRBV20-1 CSAQQGEETQYF
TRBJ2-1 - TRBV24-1 CATSDFRLAGREQFF
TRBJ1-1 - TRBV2 CASSADSRALEAFF
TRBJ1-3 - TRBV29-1 CSVRVGSGNTIYF
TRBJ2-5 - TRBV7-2 CASSLGTGVETQYF
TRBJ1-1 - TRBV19 CASSIRRNTEAFF
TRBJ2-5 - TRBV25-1 CASSDPRVPQETQYF
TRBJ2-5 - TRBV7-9 CASSPWRRSETQYF
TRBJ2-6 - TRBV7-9 CASSFMSGANVLTF
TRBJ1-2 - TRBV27 CASSVMGPKGGYTF
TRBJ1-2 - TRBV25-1 CASMGWGYYGYTF
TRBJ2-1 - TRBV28 CASSLWGHNEQFF
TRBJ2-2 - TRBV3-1 CASSQVWRGGSGELFF
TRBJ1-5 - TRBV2 CASSGSRGPQHF
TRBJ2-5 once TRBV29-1 CSLGRLAGVGQETQYF
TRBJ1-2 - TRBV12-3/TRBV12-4 CASSPRTGIYGYTF
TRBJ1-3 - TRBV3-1 CASRPDSSGNTIYF
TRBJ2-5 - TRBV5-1 CASSLGQETQYF
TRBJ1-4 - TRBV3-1 CASSAGTANEKLFF
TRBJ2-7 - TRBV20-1 CSARRDGGYEQYF
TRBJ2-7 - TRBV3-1 CASSLFPGQRYYEQYF
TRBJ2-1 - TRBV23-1 CASSPRTSGDKDEQFF
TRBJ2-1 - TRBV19 CASSSASGSINEQFF
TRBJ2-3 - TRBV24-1 CATSDPAGGTADTQYF
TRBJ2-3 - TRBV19 CASSIAPGITQYF
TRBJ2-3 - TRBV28 CASRPGTIFDTQYF
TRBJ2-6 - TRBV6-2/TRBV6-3 CASSYSANPGANVLTF
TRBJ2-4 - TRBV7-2 CASSSVAGRTKNIQYF
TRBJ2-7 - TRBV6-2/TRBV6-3 CASSWTSGPYEQYF
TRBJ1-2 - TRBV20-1 CSARRDSNYGYTF